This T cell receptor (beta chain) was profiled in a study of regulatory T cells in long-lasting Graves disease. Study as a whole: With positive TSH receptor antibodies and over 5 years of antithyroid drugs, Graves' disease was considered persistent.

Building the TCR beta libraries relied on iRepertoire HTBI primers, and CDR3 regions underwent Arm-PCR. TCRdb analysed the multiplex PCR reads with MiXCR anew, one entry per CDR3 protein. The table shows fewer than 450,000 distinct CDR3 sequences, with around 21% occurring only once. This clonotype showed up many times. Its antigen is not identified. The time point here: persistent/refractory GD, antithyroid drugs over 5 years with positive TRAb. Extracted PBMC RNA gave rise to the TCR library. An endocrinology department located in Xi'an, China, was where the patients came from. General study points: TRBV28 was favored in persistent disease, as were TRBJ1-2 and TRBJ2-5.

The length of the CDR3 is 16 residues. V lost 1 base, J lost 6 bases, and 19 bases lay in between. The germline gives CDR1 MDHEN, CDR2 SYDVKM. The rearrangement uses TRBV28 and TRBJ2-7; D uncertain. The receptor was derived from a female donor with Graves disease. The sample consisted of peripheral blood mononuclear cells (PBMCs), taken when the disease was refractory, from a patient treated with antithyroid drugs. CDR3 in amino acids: CASSLSETLLTGEQYF. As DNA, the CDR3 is TGTGCCAGCAGTTTATCCGAGACTCTCCTTACCGGCGAGCAGTACTTC.